The rows below give T cell receptor beta chains drawn from one sample of a study of blood T cell repertoires in COVID-19. Clones were read by immunoSEQ multiplex PCR, and TCRdb kept only the in-frame ones, dropping some. The repertoire has a few hundred thousand clones, around 85% of them found once; the top ten carry 2.1%. The sequencing input was peripheral blood. The origin of the receptors is a woman in her 30s who had recovered from COVID-19. The CDR3 runs from the conserved cysteine through the conserved F or W. The D gene is left open where the match is weak. Clone sizes are given selectively: once, few, many, or a class where the clone is expanded.

abundance: .; j_gene: TRBJ1-2; v_gene: TRBV15; d_gene: .; CDR3aa: CATSYGNYGYTF; CDR3nt: TGTGCCACCAGCTACGGGAACTATGGCTACACCTTC
abundance: .; j_gene: TRBJ2-5; v_gene: TRBV6-6; d_gene: TRBD1; CDR3aa: CASSYTTGEEETQYF; CDR3nt: TGTGCCAGCAGTTACACGACAGGGGAGGAAGAGACCCAGTACTTC
abundance: .; j_gene: TRBJ1-5; v_gene: TRBV4-1; d_gene: .; CDR3aa: CASSQSAGNQPQHF; CDR3nt: TGCGCCAGCAGCCAATCAGCGGGCAATCAGCCCCAGCATTTT
abundance: once; j_gene: TRBJ2-5; v_gene: TRBV5-8; d_gene: .; CDR3aa: CASSGRGHETQYF; CDR3nt: TGTGCCAGCAGCGGAAGGGGTCATGAGACCCAGTACTTC
abundance: .; j_gene: TRBJ2-2; v_gene: TRBV24-1; d_gene: .; CDR3aa: CATSESTGELFF; CDR3nt: TGTGCCACCAGTGAATCAACCGGGGAGCTGTTTTTT
abundance: .; j_gene: TRBJ1-2; v_gene: TRBV19; d_gene: TRBD1; CDR3aa: CASISGGAGYTF; CDR3nt: TGTGCCAGTATCTCAGGGGGCGCTGGCTACACCTTC
abundance: .; j_gene: TRBJ1-2; v_gene: TRBV15; d_gene: .; CDR3aa: CATSRGRRGDYGYTF; CDR3nt: TGTGCCACCAGCAGAGGGAGGCGAGGCGACTATGGCTACACCTTC
abundance: .; j_gene: TRBJ2-7; v_gene: TRBV2; d_gene: .; CDR3aa: CASSLGQPYEQYF; CDR3nt: TGTGCCAGCAGTCTGGGACAACCTTACGAGCAGTACTTC
abundance: .; j_gene: TRBJ2-3; v_gene: TRBV27; d_gene: TRBD1; CDR3aa: CASSLVGQVKDTQYF; CDR3nt: TGTGCCAGCAGTTTGGTAGGACAGGTAAAAGATACGCAGTATTTT
abundance: .; j_gene: TRBJ2-3; v_gene: TRBV29-1; d_gene: .; CDR3aa: CSVEARSTQYF; CDR3nt: TGCAGCGTGGAAGCTAGGAGTACGCAGTATTTT
abundance: .; j_gene: TRBJ2-2; v_gene: TRBV6-1; d_gene: .; CDR3aa: CASSEVGRGRGRTGELFF; CDR3nt: TGTGCCAGCAGTGAAGTTGGGCGCGGCAGGGGTAGGACCGGGGAGCTGTTTTTT
abundance: .; j_gene: TRBJ1-1; v_gene: TRBV5-6; d_gene: .; CDR3aa: CASSLSAAVDTEAFF; CDR3nt: TGTGCCAGCAGCTTGTCGGCGGCCGTGGACACTGAAGCTTTCTTT
abundance: .; j_gene: TRBJ1-1; v_gene: TRBV19; d_gene: .; CDR3aa: CASSRTGYVTEAFF; CDR3nt: TGTGCCAGTAGCCGTACAGGGTATGTAACTGAAGCTTTCTTT
abundance: .; j_gene: TRBJ2-7; v_gene: TRBV9; d_gene: .; CDR3aa: CASSVGVKPNYEQYF; CDR3nt: TGTGCCAGCAGCGTAGGAGTGAAACCCAACTACGAGCAGTACTTC
abundance: .; j_gene: TRBJ2-2; v_gene: TRBV19; d_gene: .; CDR3aa: CASSTGLGPGELFF; CDR3nt: TGTGCCAGTAGTACCGGACTGGGCCCCGGGGAGCTGTTTTTT
abundance: few; j_gene: TRBJ1-3; v_gene: TRBV19; d_gene: .; CDR3aa: CASSISFWPGNTIYF; CDR3nt: TGTGCCAGTAGTATCTCTTTCTGGCCGGGAAACACCATATATTTT
abundance: .; j_gene: TRBJ2-1; v_gene: TRBV5-4; d_gene: .; CDR3aa: CASSSVGGSSYNEQFF; CDR3nt: TGTGCCAGCAGCTCGGTGGGGGGTAGCTCCTACAATGAGCAGTTCTTC
abundance: once; j_gene: TRBJ2-1; v_gene: TRBV7-8; d_gene: .; CDR3aa: CASSWTSLSYNEQFF; CDR3nt: TGTGCCAGCAGCTGGACATCCCTAAGTTACAATGAGCAGTTCTTC
abundance: .; j_gene: TRBJ2-7; v_gene: TRBV11-2; d_gene: .; CDR3aa: CASSFGPLSSYEQYF; CDR3nt: TGTGCCAGCAGCTTTGGTCCTTTGAGCTCCTACGAGCAGTACTTC
abundance: .; j_gene: TRBJ2-1; v_gene: TRBV2; d_gene: .; CDR3aa: CASSEDLGANEQFF; CDR3nt: TGTGCCAGCAGTGAAGATTTAGGGGCCAATGAGCAGTTCTTC
abundance: .; j_gene: TRBJ2-1; v_gene: TRBV29-1; d_gene: TRBD2; CDR3aa: CSVDGLAGVNEQFF; CDR3nt: TGCAGCGTTGATGGACTAGCGGGGGTAAATGAGCAGTTCTTC
abundance: .; j_gene: TRBJ2-7; v_gene: TRBV28; d_gene: .; CDR3aa: CASSWGYGEQYF; CDR3nt: TGTGCCAGCAGTTGGGGCTATGGCGAGCAGTACTTC
abundance: .; j_gene: TRBJ2-1; v_gene: TRBV6-5; d_gene: TRBD2; CDR3aa: CASDRLAGLYNEQFF; CDR3nt: TGTGCCAGTGACCGACTAGCGGGGCTATACAATGAGCAGTTCTTC
abundance: .; j_gene: TRBJ2-7; v_gene: TRBV6-6; d_gene: TRBD1; CDR3aa: CASTPPGGRTYEQYF; CDR3nt: TGTGCCAGTACGCCTCCAGGGGGCCGTACCTACGAGCAGTACTTC
abundance: .; j_gene: TRBJ1-5; v_gene: TRBV19; d_gene: .; CDR3aa: CASSTGSFALNQPQHF; CDR3nt: TGTGCCAGTAGCACAGGGTCATTTGCCCTAAATCAGCCCCAGCATTTT
abundance: .; j_gene: TRBJ2-3; v_gene: TRBV20-1; d_gene: .; CDR3aa: CSASDSGGGTDTQYF; CDR3nt: TGCAGTGCTAGTGATTCTGGCGGAGGGACAGATACGCAGTATTTT
abundance: .; j_gene: TRBJ2-3; v_gene: TRBV28; d_gene: .; CDR3aa: CASTPGDGRDTQYF; CDR3nt: TGTGCCAGCACCCCAGGCGACGGGAGAGATACGCAGTATTTT
abundance: .; j_gene: TRBJ1-3; v_gene: TRBV24-1; d_gene: .; CDR3aa: CATSDSRAAGNTIYF; CDR3nt: TGTGCCACCAGTGATTCGCGGGCAGCTGGAAACACCATATATTTT
abundance: .; j_gene: TRBJ2-1; v_gene: TRBV3-1/TRBV3-2; d_gene: .; CDR3aa: CASSQGGVLYNEQFF; CDR3nt: TGTGCCAGCAGCCAAGGGGGGGTCCTATACAATGAGCAGTTCTTC
abundance: .; j_gene: TRBJ1-5; v_gene: TRBV16; d_gene: TRBD1; CDR3aa: CASSHGTGGGQPQHF; CDR3nt: TGTGCCAGCAGCCACGGGACAGGGGGAGGACAGCCCCAGCATTTT
abundance: .; j_gene: TRBJ2-5; v_gene: TRBV5-4; d_gene: .; CDR3aa: CASSFERVKGETQYF; CDR3nt: TGTGCCAGCAGCTTCGAGCGGGTAAAAGGAGAGACCCAGTACTTC
abundance: .; j_gene: TRBJ2-7; v_gene: TRBV2; d_gene: TRBD2; CDR3aa: CASSPTSGGYEQYF; CDR3nt: TGTGCCAGCAGTCCGACTAGCGGGGGTTACGAGCAGTACTTC
abundance: few; j_gene: TRBJ2-7; v_gene: TRBV6-5; d_gene: TRBD2; CDR3aa: CASSSILAGYEQYF; CDR3nt: TGTGCCAGCAGTTCAATACTAGCGGGATACGAGCAGTACTTC
abundance: .; j_gene: TRBJ2-3; v_gene: TRBV19; d_gene: .; CDR3aa: CASSNLGSKDTQYF; CDR3nt: TGTGCCAGTAGTAATCTAGGATCAAAGGATACGCAGTATTTT
abundance: .; j_gene: TRBJ2-7; v_gene: TRBV18; d_gene: TRBD2; CDR3aa: CASSLPGGREQYF; CDR3nt: TGTGCCAGCTCCCTGCCGGGGGGGAGGGAGCAGTACTTC
abundance: .; j_gene: TRBJ2-7; v_gene: TRBV28; d_gene: TRBD2; CDR3aa: CASSSGRGYEQYF; CDR3nt: TGTGCCAGCAGTTCAGGGAGGGGCTACGAGCAGTACTTC
abundance: .; j_gene: TRBJ2-3; v_gene: TRBV12-3/TRBV12-4; d_gene: .; CDR3aa: CASSLRAPDTQYF; CDR3nt: TGTGCCAGCAGTTTGAGAGCCCCAGATACGCAGTATTTT
abundance: .; j_gene: TRBJ2-3; v_gene: TRBV9; d_gene: .; CDR3aa: CASSPGGGGATDTQYF; CDR3nt: TGTGCCAGCAGCCCAGGGGGCGGGGGCGCGACAGATACGCAGTATTTT
abundance: once; j_gene: TRBJ1-1; v_gene: TRBV5-1; d_gene: TRBD1; CDR3aa: CASSQGTGNTEAFF; CDR3nt: TGCGCCAGCAGCCAAGGGACAGGGAACACTGAAGCTTTCTTT
abundance: few; j_gene: TRBJ1-3; v_gene: TRBV7-6; d_gene: .; CDR3aa: CASSSVRGGLNSGNTIYF; CDR3nt: TGTGCCAGCAGCTCCGTCCGTGGAGGCCTCAACTCTGGAAACACCATATATTTT
abundance: once; j_gene: TRBJ2-1; v_gene: TRBV9; d_gene: TRBD2; CDR3aa: CASSVAAGRADNEQFF; CDR3nt: TGTGCCAGCAGCGTAGCAGCGGGGAGGGCCGACAATGAGCAGTTCTTC
abundance: .; j_gene: TRBJ1-1; v_gene: TRBV12-3/TRBV12-4; d_gene: .; CDR3aa: CASSPGTGSEAFF; CDR3nt: TGTGCCAGCAGTCCGGGAACGGGGAGTGAAGCTTTCTTT